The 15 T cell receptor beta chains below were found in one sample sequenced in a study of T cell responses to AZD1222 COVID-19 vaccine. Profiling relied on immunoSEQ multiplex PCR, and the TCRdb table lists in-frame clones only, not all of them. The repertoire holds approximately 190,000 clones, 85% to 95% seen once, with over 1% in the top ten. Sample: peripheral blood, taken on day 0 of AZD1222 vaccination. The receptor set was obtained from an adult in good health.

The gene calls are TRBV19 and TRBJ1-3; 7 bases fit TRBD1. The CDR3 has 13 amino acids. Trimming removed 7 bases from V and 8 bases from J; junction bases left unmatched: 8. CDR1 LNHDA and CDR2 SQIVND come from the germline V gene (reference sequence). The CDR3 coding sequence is TGTGCCAGTAACCCACAGGGGTTCGACACCATATATTTT. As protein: CASNPQGFDTIYF.

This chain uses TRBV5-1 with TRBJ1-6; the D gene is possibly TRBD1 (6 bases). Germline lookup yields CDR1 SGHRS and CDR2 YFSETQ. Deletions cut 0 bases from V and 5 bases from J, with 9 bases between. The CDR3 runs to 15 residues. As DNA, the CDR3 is TGCGCCAGCAGCTTGGTTCAGGGGAATAATTCACCCCTCCACTTT. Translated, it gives CASSLVQGNNSPLHF. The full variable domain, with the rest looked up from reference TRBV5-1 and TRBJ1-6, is KAGVTQTPRYLIKTRGQQVTLSCSPISGHRSVSWYQQTPGQGLQFLFEYFSETQRNKGNFPGRFSGRQFSNSRSEMNVSTLELGDSALYLCASSLVQGNNSPLHFGNGTRLTVT.

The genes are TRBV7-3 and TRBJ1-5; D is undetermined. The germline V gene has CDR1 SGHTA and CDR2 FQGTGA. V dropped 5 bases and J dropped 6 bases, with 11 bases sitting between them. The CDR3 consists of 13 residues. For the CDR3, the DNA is TGTGCCAGCAGCCCCCGGGGTGGTCAGCCCCAGCATTTT. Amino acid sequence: CASSPRGGQPQHF.

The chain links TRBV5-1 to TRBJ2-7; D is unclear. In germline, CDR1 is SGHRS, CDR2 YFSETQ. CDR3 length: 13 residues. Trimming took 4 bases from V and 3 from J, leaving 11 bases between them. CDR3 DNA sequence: TGCGCCAGCAGCCCCACTATCGGCTACGAGCAGTACTTC. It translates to CASSPTIGYEQYF.

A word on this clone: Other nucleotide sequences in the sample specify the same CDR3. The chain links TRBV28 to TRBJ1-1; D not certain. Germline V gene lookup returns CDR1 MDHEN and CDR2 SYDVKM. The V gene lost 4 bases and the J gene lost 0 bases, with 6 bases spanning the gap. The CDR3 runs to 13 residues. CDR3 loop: CASSSLMNTEAFF. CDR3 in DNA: TGTGCCAGCAGTTCGCTGATGAACACTGAAGCTTTCTTT.

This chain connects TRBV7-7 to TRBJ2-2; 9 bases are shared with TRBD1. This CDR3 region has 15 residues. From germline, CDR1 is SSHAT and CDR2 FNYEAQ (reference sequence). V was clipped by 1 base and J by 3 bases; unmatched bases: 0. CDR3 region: CASSLGTGDTGELFF. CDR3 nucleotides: TGTGCCAGCAGCTTAGGGACAGGGGACACCGGGGAGCTGTTTTTT.

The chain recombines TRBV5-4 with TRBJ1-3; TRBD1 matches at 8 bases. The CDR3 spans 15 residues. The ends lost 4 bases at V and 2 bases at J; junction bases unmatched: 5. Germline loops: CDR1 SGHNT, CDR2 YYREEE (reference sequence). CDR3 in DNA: TGTGCCAGCAGCCGACAGGGGAACCCTGGAAACACCATATATTTT. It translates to CASSRQGNPGNTIYF.

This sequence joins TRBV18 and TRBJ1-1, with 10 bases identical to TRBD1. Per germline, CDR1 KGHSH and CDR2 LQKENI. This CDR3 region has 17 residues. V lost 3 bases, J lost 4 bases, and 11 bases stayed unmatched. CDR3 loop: CASSPPGQGTGSTEAFF. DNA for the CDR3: TGTGCCAGCTCACCTCCGGGACAGGGGACGGGGAGCACTGAAGCTTTCTTT.

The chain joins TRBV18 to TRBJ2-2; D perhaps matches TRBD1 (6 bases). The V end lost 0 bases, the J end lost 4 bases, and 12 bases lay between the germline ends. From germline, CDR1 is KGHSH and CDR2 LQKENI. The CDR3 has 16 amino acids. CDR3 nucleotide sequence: TGTGCCAGCTCACCACCCCAGGGGCTGAGCACCGGGGAGCTGTTTTTT. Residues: CASSPPQGLSTGELFF.

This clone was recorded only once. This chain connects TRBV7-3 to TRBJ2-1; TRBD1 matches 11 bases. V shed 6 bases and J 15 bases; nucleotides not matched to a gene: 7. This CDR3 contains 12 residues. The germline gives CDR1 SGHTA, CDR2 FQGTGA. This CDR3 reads CASSPGQGAAFF. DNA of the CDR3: TGTGCCAGCAGTCCAGGACAGGGGGCGGCGTTCTTC.

This chain's CDR3 is CASRLAGKETQYF. Here the CDR3 DNA reads TGTGCCAGCAGATTAGCGGGGAAAGAGACCCAGTACTTC. The chain recombines TRBV6-5 with TRBJ2-5, with 8 bases aligning to TRBD2. J was trimmed by 3 bases and V by 6 bases; bases with no gene match: 3. The CDR3 runs 13 residues. Germline V gene data show CDR1 as MNHEY and CDR2 as SVGAGI.

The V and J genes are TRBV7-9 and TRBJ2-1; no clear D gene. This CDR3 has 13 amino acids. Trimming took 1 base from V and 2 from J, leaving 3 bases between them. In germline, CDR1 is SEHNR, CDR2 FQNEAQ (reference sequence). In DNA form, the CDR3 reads TGTGCCAGCAGCTTAGAACCCTACAATGAGCAGTTCTTC. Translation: CASSLEPYNEQFF. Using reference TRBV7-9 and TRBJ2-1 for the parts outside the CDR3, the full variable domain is DTGVSQNPRHKITKRGQNVTFRCDPISEHNRLYWYRQTLGQGPEFLTYFQNEAQLEKSRLLSDRFSAERPKGSFSTLEIQRTEQGDSAMYLCASSLEPYNEQFFGPGTRLTVL.

CDR3 sequence (DNA): TGCAGTGCTTCCTCAGGGATTGAGCAGTTCTTC. Translation: CSASSGIEQFF. This sequence joins TRBV20-1 and TRBJ2-1; a weak D match, TRBD1 (5 bases). V was clipped by 5 bases and J by 9 bases, with 11 bases between them. The CDR3 is 11 amino acids. Germline V gene sequence: CDR1 DFQATT, CDR2 SNEGSKA (reference sequence).

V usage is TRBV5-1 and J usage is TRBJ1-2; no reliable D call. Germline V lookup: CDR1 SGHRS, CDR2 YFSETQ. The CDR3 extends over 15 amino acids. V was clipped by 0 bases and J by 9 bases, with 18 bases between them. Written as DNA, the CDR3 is TGCGCCAGCAGCTTGGGGCAGGTTTCTTACACTAGCTACACCTTC. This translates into CASSLGQVSYTSYTF.

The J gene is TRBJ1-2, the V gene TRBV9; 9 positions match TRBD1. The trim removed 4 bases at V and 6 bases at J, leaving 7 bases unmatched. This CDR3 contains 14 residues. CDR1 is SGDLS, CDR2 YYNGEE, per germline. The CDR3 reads CASSFMTGGNGYTF. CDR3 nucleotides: TGTGCCAGCAGCTTCATGACAGGGGGAAATGGCTACACCTTC.